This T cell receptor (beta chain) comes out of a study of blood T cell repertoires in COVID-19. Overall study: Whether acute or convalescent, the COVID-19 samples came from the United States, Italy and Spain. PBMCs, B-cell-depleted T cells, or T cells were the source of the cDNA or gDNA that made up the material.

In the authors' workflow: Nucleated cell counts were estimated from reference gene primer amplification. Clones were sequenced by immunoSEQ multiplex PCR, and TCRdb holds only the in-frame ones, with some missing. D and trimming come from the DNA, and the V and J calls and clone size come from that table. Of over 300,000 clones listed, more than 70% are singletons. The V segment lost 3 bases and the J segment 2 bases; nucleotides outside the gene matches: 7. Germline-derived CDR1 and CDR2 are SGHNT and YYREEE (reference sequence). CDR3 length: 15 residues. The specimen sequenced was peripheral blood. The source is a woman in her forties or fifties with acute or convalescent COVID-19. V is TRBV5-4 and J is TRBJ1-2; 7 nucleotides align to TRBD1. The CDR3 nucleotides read TGTGCCAGCAGCTCCCCGGGACAGTCAAACTATGGCTACACCTTC. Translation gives CASSSPGQSNYGYTF.